These T cell receptor beta chains were read from a single sample in a study of blood T cell repertoires in COVID-19. Data came from immunoSEQ multiplex PCR; TCRdb stores just in-frame clones and leaves some out. There are about 150,000 clones in the sample; about 82% occur only once, and 6.2% lies in the top ten. The material sequenced was PBMCs or T cells enriched from blood (not recorded which). Source of these receptors: a woman between 40 and 50 years old who had recovered from COVID-19. Both conserved end residues are part of each CDR3. Each record gives: V gene, clone size, J gene, D gene, CDR3 protein, CDR3 DNA. D genes are given only for firm matches. Rows may omit the clone size; those that give it use once, few, many or a size class.

>TRBV21-1|few|TRBJ1-2|NA
CASSKVQVAGSYGYTF
TGTGCCAGCAGCAAAGTCCAGGTCGCGGGGAGCTATGGCTACACCTTC
>TRBV18|NA|TRBJ1-1|NA
CASSPLGTQGTEAFF
TGTGCCAGCTCACCACTAGGGACTCAGGGCACTGAAGCTTTCTTT
>TRBV11-3|NA|TRBJ1-6|NA
CASSFSRNSPLHF
TGTGCCAGCAGCTTTTCACGGAATTCACCCCTCCACTTT
>TRBV27|NA|TRBJ2-7|NA
CASSLFRGGRYEQYF
TGTGCCAGCAGTTTATTTAGGGGCGGCCGCTACGAGCAGTACTTC
>TRBV30|NA|TRBJ1-2|TRBD1
CAHGQGDYGYTF
TGTGCCCACGGACAGGGCGACTATGGCTACACCTTC
>TRBV5-1|NA|TRBJ2-2|TRBD2
CASSRSGAPNTGELFF
TGCGCCAGCAGCCGGAGCGGGGCCCCGAACACCGGGGAGCTGTTTTTT
>TRBV11-3|NA|TRBJ2-3|NA
CASSYTPQVGTDTQYF
TGTGCCAGCAGTTATACACCGCAGGTTGGGACAGATACGCAGTATTTT
>TRBV3-1/TRBV3-2|NA|TRBJ2-1|TRBD2
CASSRWTSGRAGNEQFF
TGTGCCAGCAGCCGTTGGACTAGCGGGAGGGCGGGGAATGAGCAGTTCTTC
>TRBV6-5|once|TRBJ2-7|TRBD1
CASTTGGAEQYF
TGTGCCAGTACGACAGGGGGGGCTGAGCAGTACTTC
>TRBV7-9|once|TRBJ1-5|TRBD1
CASSSTGTGNQPQHF
TGTGCCAGCAGCTCCACCGGGACAGGGAATCAGCCCCAGCATTTT
>TRBV21-1|NA|TRBJ1-2|NA
CASSKEGRTGTNYGYTF
TGTGCCAGCAGCAAAGAGGGGAGGACAGGGACCAACTATGGCTACACCTTC
>TRBV7-9|once|TRBJ1-2|TRBD1
CASSDPRQGHSGYTF
TGTGCCAGCAGCGACCCCCGACAGGGACACAGTGGCTACACCTTC
>TRBV19|NA|TRBJ1-4|NA
CASHRVQGGEKLFF
TGTGCCAGTCACCGGGTCCAGGGCGGTGAAAAACTGTTTTTT
>TRBV25-1|NA|TRBJ2-6|NA
CASSGGANVLTF
TGTGCCAGCAGCGGTGGGGCCAACGTCCTGACTTTC
>TRBV2|NA|TRBJ2-7|TRBD2
CASRPSTSGNEQYF
TGTGCCAGCAGACCCTCGACTAGCGGGAACGAGCAGTACTTC
>TRBV29-1|NA|TRBJ2-1|NA
CSGQSRDEQFF
TGCAGCGGCCAGTCCAGGGATGAGCAGTTCTTC
>TRBV7-9|NA|TRBJ1-2|NA
CASSFGQSDGYTF
TGTGCCAGCAGCTTCGGACAGTCGGACGGCTACACCTTC
>TRBV6-1|NA|TRBJ2-7|TRBD1
CASSERQGNYEQYF
TGTGCCAGCAGTGAAAGACAGGGTAACTACGAGCAGTACTTC
>TRBV6-1|NA|TRBJ1-5|NA
CASSETSYNQPQHF
TGTGCCAGCAGTGAAACCAGTTACAATCAGCCCCAGCATTTT
>TRBV10-2|once|TRBJ1-5|TRBD1
CASSRDRPEYQPQHF
TGCGCCAGCAGTCGGGACAGGCCAGAGTATCAGCCCCAGCATTTT
>TRBV4-1|NA|TRBJ2-3|NA
CASSQEGQGTQYF
TGCGCCAGCAGCCAAGAGGGGCAGGGGACGCAGTATTTT
>TRBV19|NA|TRBJ2-7|TRBD1
CASSIATGREQYF
TGTGCCAGTAGTATTGCGACAGGGCGCGAGCAGTACTTC
>TRBV19|NA|TRBJ1-4|NA
CASSRSPLGDEKLFF
TGTGCCAGTAGTAGGTCTCCCTTAGGAGATGAAAAACTGTTTTTT
>TRBV6-4|NA|TRBJ1-2|TRBD1
CASSEERQGFYTF
TGTGCCAGCAGTGAAGAGAGACAGGGATTCTACACCTTC
>TRBV19|NA|TRBJ2-2|TRBD2
CASTRNGLAGTNTGELFF
TGTGCCAGTACCCGAAACGGACTAGCGGGGACGAACACCGGGGAGCTGTTTTTT
>TRBV6-5|NA|TRBJ2-7|TRBD2
CASSTGTSNYEQYF
TGTGCCAGCAGTACCGGGACTAGTAACTACGAGCAGTACTTC
>TRBV27|NA|TRBJ1-6|TRBD1
CASSLGTGFSPLHF
TGTGCCAGCAGTTTAGGGACAGGGTTTTCACCCCTCCACTTT
>TRBV7-2|once|TRBJ2-1|NA
CASSSGTSSYNEQFF
TGTGCCAGCAGCTCCGGTACTAGCTCCTACAATGAGCAGTTCTTC
>TRBV10-3|once|TRBJ1-6|TRBD1
CATTPDRGHSPLHF
TGTGCCACAACCCCGGACAGGGGGCATTCACCCCTCCACTTT
>TRBV11-2|NA|TRBJ1-5|NA
CASSLIGGSQPQHF
TGTGCCAGCAGCTTAATAGGGGGTAGTCAGCCCCAGCATTTT
>TRBV7-9|once|TRBJ2-1|TRBD2
CASSFNAGGYLRSYNEQFF
TGTGCCAGCAGCTTCAACGCGGGGGGGTACCTACGCTCCTACAATGAGCAGTTCTTC
>TRBV7-8|NA|TRBJ1-3|TRBD1
CASSRTGGASGNTIYF
TGTGCCAGCAGCCGGACAGGGGGCGCGAGCGGAAACACCATATATTTT
>TRBV5-1|NA|TRBJ2-1|TRBD2
CASSLAGLAGHNEQFF
TGCGCCAGCAGCCTGGCTGGACTAGCGGGACACAATGAGCAGTTCTTC
>TRBV18|NA|TRBJ1-3|NA
CASSPEGGGNTIYF
TGTGCCAGCTCACCAGAAGGGGGAGGAAACACCATATATTTT
>TRBV6-5|NA|TRBJ1-4|TRBD1
CASKKTGVEKLFF
TGTGCCAGCAAAAAGACAGGGGTTGAAAAACTGTTTTTT
>TRBV10-3|NA|TRBJ2-7|TRBD1
CAISATGTGSYEQYF
TGTGCCATCAGTGCCACCGGGACAGGCTCCTACGAGCAGTACTTC